The T cell receptor (beta chain) described here comes from a study of chemoradiotherapy in HPV16-positive cancers. Broader study findings: Functional assays defining HPV-specific T cells used only two HPV16-positive patients. Candidate HPV-specific clones and E7-related TCR motifs grew in tumor during treatment.

Measured with immunoSEQ multiplex PCR; TCRdb has only the in-frame clones, and not every one. The table shows approximately 12,000 clones, with 78% occurring only once. Repertoires were sampled repeatedly during chemoradiotherapy. Comment on this clone: Its matching antigen is unknown.

Unmatched junction bases numbered 5, after V lost 2 bases and J lost 5 bases. Germline V CDR1 and CDR2: ENHRY, SYGVKD. This CDR3 comprises 16 residues. Collection of the sample occurred from a patient who underwent chemoradiotherapy. V and J are TRBV10-3 and TRBJ1-4; 10 bases are shared with TRBD1. This TCR was recovered from a human donor with HPV-associated anogenital cancer. The CDR3 sequence: CAISERPGQGNEKLFF. DNA of the CDR3: TGTGCCATCAGTGAGCGCCCGGGACAGGGGAATGAAAAACTGTTTTTT.